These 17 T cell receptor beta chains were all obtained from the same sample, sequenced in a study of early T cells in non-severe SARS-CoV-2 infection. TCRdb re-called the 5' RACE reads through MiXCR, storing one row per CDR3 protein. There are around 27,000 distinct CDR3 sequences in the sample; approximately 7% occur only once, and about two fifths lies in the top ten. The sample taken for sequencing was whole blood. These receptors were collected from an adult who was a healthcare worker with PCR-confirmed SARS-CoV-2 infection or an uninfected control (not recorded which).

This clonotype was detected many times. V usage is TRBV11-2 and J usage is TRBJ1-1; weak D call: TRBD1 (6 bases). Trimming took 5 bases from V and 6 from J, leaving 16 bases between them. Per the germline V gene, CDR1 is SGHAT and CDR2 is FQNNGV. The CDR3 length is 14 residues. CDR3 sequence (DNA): TGTGCCAGCAGCGTACGTCCGGGACACCCTGAAGCTTTCTTT. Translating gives CASSVRPGHPEAFF.

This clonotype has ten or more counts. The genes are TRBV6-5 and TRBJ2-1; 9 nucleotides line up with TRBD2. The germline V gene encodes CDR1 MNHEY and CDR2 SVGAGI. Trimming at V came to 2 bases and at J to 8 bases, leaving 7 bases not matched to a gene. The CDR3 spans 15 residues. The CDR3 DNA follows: TGTGCCAGCAGTTACCGGCGGGAGGGCCGACATGAGCAGTTCTTC. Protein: CASSYRREGRHEQFF.

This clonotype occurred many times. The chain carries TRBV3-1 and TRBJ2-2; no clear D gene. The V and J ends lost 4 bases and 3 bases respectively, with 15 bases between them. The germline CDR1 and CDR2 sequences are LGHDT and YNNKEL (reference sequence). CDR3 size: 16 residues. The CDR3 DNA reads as TGTGCCAGCAGCCCATCGACCGGTCGCTACACCGGGGAGCTGTTTTTT. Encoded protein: CASSPSTGRYTGELFF.

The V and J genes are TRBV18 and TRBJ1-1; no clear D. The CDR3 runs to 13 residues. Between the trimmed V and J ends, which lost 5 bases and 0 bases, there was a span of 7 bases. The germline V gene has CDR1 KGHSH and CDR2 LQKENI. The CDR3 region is CASSTEVNTEAFF. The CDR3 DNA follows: TGTGCCAGCTCAACGGAAGTGAACACTGAAGCTTTCTTT.

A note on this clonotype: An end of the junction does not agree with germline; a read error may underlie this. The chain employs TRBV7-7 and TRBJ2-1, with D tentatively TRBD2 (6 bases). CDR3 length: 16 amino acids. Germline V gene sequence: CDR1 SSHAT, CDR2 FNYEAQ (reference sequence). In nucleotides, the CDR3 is TGTGCTAGCAGCTTAGTGGGTGGGCTAGCGACCGGCGAGCAGTTCTTC. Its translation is CASSLVGGLATGEQFF.

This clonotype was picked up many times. The CDR3 reads CAISARLAGEDREETQYF. The CDR3 region has the DNA TGTGCCATCAGTGCCCGACTAGCGGGAGAGGACAGGGAAGAGACCCAGTACTTC. V gene TRBV10-3 combines with J gene TRBJ2-5, with TRBD2 identical over 12 bases. J lost 3 bases, V lost 4 bases, and 12 bases had no gene match. This CDR3 has 18 amino acids. Germline values: CDR1 ENHRY, CDR2 SYGVKD.

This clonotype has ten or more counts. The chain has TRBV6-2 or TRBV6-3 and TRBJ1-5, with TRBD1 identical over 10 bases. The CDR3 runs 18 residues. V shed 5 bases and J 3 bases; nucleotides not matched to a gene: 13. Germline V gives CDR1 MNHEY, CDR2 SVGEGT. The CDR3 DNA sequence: TGTGCCAGCAGTCGAGTAGTGACAGGGGGCAACCCCAATCAGCCCCAGCATTTT. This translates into CASSRVVTGGNPNQPQHF.

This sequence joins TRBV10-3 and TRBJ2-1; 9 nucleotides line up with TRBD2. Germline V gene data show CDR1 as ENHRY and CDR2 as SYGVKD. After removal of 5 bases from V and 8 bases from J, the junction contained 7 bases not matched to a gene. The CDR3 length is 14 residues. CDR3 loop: CAISWREGRDEQFF. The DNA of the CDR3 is TGTGCCATCAGTTGGCGGGAGGGCCGGGATGAGCAGTTCTTC.

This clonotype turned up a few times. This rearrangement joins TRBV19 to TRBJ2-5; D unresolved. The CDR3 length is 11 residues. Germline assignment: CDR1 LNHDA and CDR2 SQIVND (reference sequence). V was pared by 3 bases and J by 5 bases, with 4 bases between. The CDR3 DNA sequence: TGTGCCAGTAGTATGGAGGAGACCCAGTACTTC. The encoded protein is CASSMEETQYF.

CDR3 loop: CASSAGQGNYGYTF. CDR3 sequence (DNA): TGTGCCAGCAGCGCGGGACAGGGGAACTATGGCTACACCTTC. This chain joins TRBV9 and TRBJ1-2; 10 bases agree with TRBD1. The CDR3 sequence is 14 residues long. Germline V gives CDR1 SGDLS, CDR2 YYNGEE. V shed 3 bases and J 2 bases; nucleotides not matched to a gene: 1.

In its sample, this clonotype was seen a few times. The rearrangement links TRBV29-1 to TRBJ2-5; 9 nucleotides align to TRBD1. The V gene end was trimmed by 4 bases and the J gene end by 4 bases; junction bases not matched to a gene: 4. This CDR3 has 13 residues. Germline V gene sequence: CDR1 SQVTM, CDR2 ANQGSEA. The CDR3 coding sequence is TGCAGCGTTGGAGGACAGGGGCGAGAGACCCAGTACTTC. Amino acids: CSVGGQGRETQYF.

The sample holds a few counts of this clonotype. CDR3 DNA sequence: TGTGCCAGCAGCTTAGGACAAAAGGGTCCCGGGACGGTACCTCGGTACTTC. This translates into CASSLGQKGPGTVPRYF. V gene TRBV7-2 combines with J gene TRBJ2-5, with D perhaps assigned TRBD1 or TRBD2 (5 bases each). V lost 1 base, J lost 13 bases, and 28 bases lay in between. CDR1 SGHTA and CDR2 FQGNSA come from the germline V gene. The CDR3 runs 17 residues. Drawing the rest from reference TRBV7-2 and TRBJ2-5, the complete variable domain is GAGVSQSPSNKVTEKGKDVELRCDPISGHTALYWYRQSLGQGLEFLIYFQGNSAPDKSGLPSDRFSAERTGGSVSTLTIQRTQQEDSAVYLCASSLGQKGPGTVPRYFGPGTRLLVL.

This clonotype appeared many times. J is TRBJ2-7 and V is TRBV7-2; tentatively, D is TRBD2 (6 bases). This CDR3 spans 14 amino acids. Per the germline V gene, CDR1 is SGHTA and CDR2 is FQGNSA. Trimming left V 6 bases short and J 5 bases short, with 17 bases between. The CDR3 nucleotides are TGTGCCAGCAGAGTCGGAGGGGCCTTGGACGAGCAGTACTTC. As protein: CASRVGGALDEQYF.

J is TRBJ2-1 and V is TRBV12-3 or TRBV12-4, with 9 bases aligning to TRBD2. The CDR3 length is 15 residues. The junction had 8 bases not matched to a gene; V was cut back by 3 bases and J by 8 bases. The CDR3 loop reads CASSFGGGAIYEQFF. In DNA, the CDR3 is TGTGCCAGCAGTTTTGGCGGGGGGGCTATATATGAGCAGTTCTTC.

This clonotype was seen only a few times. The DNA for the CDR3 is TGTGCCAGCAGCCTTCCGGGACCGCTGAACATTCAGTACTTC. It yields the protein CASSLPGPLNIQYF. This rearrangement joins TRBV5-5 to TRBJ2-4; the D call may be TRBD1 or TRBD2 (5 bases each). The CDR3 sequence is 14 residues long. In germline, CDR1 is SGHKS, CDR2 YYEKEE (reference sequence). With 4 bases removed from V and 7 bases from J, the gap between germline ends came to 15 bases.

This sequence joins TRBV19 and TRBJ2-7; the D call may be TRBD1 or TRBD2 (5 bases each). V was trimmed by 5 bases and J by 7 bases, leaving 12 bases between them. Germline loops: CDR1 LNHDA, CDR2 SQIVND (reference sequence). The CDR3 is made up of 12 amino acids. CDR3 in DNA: TGTGCCAGTAGTGGCCGGGGCGGTGAGCAGTACTTC. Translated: CASSGRGGEQYF.

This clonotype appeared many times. The CDR3 nucleotides read TGTGCCAGCAGCGTAGACGGCAGCACAGATACGCAGTATTTT. Protein: CASSVDGSTDTQYF. J is TRBJ2-3 and V is TRBV9; D uncertain. Germline CDR1 and CDR2: SGDLS and YYNGEE. V lost 0 bases and J 0 bases, leaving 5 bases between the germline ends. The CDR3 is 14 residues long.